The text below deals with one T cell receptor beta chain. This clone was seen just once. The clone's antigen remains unknown. No base-level quality is on record; no much larger clone is a single base apart. These data originate in a study of OX40 agonist ivuxolimab in advanced cancers. Concerning the study at large: Ivuxolimab was a fully human IgG2 agonistic monoclonal antibody targeting the costimulatory receptor OX40 (CD134). Three dose-escalation patients achieved partial responses, one with hepatocellular carcinoma and two with cutaneous melanoma. Prior anti-PD-1, anti-PD-L1 or anti-CTLA-4 therapy was permitted, and 35% to 40% of dose-escalation patients had received checkpoint inhibitors. Intravenous ivuxolimab was administered to patients every 2 weeks at six dose levels: 0.01, 0.1, 0.3, 1.5, 3 and 10 mg/kg. In the dose-escalation cohort, 82.7% of patients were male, and the mean age was roughly 60 years, with a range of roughly 23 to 85. The point of sequencing TCRbeta in the periphery was to test whether ivuxolimab changed TCR sequence diversity and drove clonal T-cell expansion. Of the roughly 54 dose-escalation patients, hepatocellular carcinoma was present in approximately 20, melanoma in around 15, renal cell carcinoma in 9 and head and neck cancer in 9. The paper describes the monotherapy dose-escalation part (N of about 57 patients) of the phase I trial of ivuxolimab.

The trial excluded patients who had a history of autoimmune disease or who were on systemic immunosuppression. Peripheral blood for TCR sequencing was drawn from every dose cohort at baseline, at cycle 4 day 1 and at cycle 7 day 1. The samples were drawn from a first-in-human, open-label, multicenter phase I dose-escalation trial of ivuxolimab. The trial enrolled adults with locally advanced or metastatic head and neck squamous cell, hepatocellular, melanoma or renal cell carcinoma. Before TCR sequencing, CD4+ T cells and CD8+ T cells were sorted from peripheral blood as separate populations. Broad study findings and their caveats: Partial responders in the 0.1-3.0 mg/kg groups had among the lowest normalized peripheral clonal expansion, especially among CD8+ T cells. Which antigens the clonally expanded peripheral T cells were specific for was not determined. At doses of 0.1 to 3.0 mg/kg, clonal expansion of both CD4+ and CD8+ T cells in blood was seen between baseline and week 6. After ivuxolimab, expanded clones were on average more numerous among CD8+ T cells than among CD4+ T cells. Low levels of normalized T-cell clonal expansion were also seen in some nonresponding patients.

Genomic DNA was extracted from sorted cells for sequencing of the TCRbeta CDR3 region. TCRbeta CDR3 regions were sequenced using the immunoSEQ Assay. TCRdb holds this immuneACCESS table with in-frame rearrangements only. Some clones are missing; in checked studies, unresolved V genes explain under half, and the rest has no known cause. For this sample the table gives under 20,000 clones, of which 74% were detected only once. The ten largest account for around 28% of the sample. This sample comprised CD4+ or CD8+ T cells sorted from blood, obtained in a trial of the OX40 agonist ivuxolimab. The sequence came from an adult with an advanced solid tumor such as melanoma, head and neck, liver or kidney cancer.

For the CDR3, the sequence is CASNNRPYEQYF. The DNA sequence is TGTGCCAGCAACAACAGGCCCTACGAGCAGTACTTC. The rearrangement combines TRBV2 with TRBJ2-5; TRBD1 is perhaps the D gene, given 5 matching bases. The J call may be wrong; the DNA end is better matched by TRBJ2-7. CDR1 and CDR2 are read off the germline V gene as SNHLY and FYNNEI. The CDR3 contains 12 residues, cysteine and phenylalanine counted. Only the CDR3 portion is preserved as DNA: 36 bases, with reading frame beginning at the first base.